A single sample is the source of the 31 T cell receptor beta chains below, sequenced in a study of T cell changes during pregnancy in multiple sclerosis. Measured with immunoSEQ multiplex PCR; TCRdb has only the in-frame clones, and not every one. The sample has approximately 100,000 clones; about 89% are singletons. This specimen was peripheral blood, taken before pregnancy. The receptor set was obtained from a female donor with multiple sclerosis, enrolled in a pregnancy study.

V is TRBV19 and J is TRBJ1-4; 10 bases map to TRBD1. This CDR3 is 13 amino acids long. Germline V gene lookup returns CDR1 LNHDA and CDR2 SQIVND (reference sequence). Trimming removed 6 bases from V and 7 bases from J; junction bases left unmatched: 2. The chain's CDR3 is CASSGQGGEKLFF. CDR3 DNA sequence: TGTGCCAGTAGCGGACAGGGGGGTGAAAAACTGTTTTTT.

The CDR3 nucleotides are TGTGCCAGTAGTATTCCAGCGGGGGACTACAATGAGCAGTTCTTC. Its protein product is CASSIPAGDYNEQFF. This chain uses TRBV19 with TRBJ2-1; 8 positions agree with TRBD2. CDR3 length equals 15 residues. CDR1 is LNHDA and CDR2 is SQIVND in the germline V gene (reference sequence). J lost 3 bases, V lost 3 bases, and 4 bases had no gene match.

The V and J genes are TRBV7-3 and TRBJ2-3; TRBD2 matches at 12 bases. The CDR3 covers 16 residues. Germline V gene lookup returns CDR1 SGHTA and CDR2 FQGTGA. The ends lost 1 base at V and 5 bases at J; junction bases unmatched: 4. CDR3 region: CASSLRLAGVQDTQYF. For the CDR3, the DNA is TGTGCCAGCAGCTTAAGACTAGCGGGAGTTCAAGATACGCAGTATTTT.

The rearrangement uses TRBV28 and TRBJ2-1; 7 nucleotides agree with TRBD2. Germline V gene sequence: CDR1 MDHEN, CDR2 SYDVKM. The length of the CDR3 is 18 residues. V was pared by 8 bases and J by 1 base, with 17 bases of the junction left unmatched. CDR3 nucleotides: TGTGCCAGCCCCCCGGGGAGGGCCGATTGGTCGTCCTACAATGAGCAGTTCTTC. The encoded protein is CASPPGRADWSSYNEQFF.

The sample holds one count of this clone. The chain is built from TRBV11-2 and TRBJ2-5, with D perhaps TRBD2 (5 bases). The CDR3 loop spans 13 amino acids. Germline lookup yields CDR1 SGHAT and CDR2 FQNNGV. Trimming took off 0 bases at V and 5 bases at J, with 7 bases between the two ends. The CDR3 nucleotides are TGTGCCAGCAGCTTAGATTCGGGGGAGACCCAGTACTTC. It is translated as CASSLDSGETQYF. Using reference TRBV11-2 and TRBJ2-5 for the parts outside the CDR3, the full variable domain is EAGVAQSPRYKIIEKRQSVAFWCNPISGHATLYWYQQILGQGPKLLIQFQNNGVVDDSQLPKDRFSAERLKGVDSTLKIQPAKLEDSAVYLCASSLDSGETQYFGPGTRLLVL.

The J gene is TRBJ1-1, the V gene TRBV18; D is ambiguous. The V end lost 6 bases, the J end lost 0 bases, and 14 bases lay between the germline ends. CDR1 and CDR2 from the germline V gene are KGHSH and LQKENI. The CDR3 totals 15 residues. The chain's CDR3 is CASSQIQQVNTEAFF. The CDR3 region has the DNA TGTGCCAGCTCCCAAATACAGCAAGTGAACACTGAAGCTTTCTTT.

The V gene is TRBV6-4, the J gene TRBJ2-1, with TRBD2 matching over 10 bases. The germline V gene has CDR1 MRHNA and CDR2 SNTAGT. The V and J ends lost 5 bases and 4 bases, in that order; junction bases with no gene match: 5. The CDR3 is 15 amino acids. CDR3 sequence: CASSPSGRAYNEQFF. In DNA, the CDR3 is TGTGCCAGCAGTCCAAGCGGGAGGGCTTACAATGAGCAGTTCTTC.

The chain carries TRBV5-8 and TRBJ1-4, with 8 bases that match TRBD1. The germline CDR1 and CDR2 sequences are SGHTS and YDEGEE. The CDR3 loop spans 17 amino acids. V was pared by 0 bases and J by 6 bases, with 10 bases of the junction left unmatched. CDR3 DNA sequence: TGTGCCAGCAGCTTGGGGACAGGGCAAGGAGTTGATGAAAAACTGTTTTTT. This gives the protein CASSLGTGQGVDEKLFF.

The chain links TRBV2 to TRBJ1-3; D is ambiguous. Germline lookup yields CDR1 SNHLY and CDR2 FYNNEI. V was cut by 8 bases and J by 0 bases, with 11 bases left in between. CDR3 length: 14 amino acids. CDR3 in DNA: TGTGCCAGCCGGGAGGCCGGCTCTGGAAACACCATATATTTT. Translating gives CASREAGSGNTIYF.

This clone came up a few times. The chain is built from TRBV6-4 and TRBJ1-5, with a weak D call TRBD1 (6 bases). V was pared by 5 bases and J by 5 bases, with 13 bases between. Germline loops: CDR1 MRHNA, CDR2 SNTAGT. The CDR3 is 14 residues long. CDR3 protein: CASSKDSGHQPQHF. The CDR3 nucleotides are TGTGCCAGCAGTAAGGACAGCGGACATCAGCCCCAGCATTTT.

The CDR3 coding sequence is TGTGCCAGCAGCCCCACGGGGGGCGACTATGGCTACACCTTC. Translation: CASSPTGGDYGYTF. The rearrangement links TRBV5-4 to TRBJ1-2; maybe TRBD1 (6 bases). Trimming left V 4 bases short and J 3 bases short, with 13 bases between. The germline V gene has CDR1 SGHNT and CDR2 YYREEE (reference sequence). The CDR3 is made up of 14 amino acids.

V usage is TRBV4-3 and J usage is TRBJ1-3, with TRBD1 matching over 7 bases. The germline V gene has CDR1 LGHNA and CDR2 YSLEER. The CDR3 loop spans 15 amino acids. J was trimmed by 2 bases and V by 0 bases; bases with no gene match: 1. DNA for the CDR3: TGCGCCAGCAGCCAAGATACAGGGGCTGGAAACACCATATATTTT. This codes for CASSQDTGAGNTIYF.

Written as DNA, the CDR3 is TGTGCCAGCAGCTTTAACAGGGGTTTCGACGGGGAGCTGTTTTTT. Amino acid sequence: CASSFNRGFDGELFF. This chain links TRBV7-9 with TRBJ2-2; 7 positions match TRBD1. Trimming cost V 3 bases and J 7 bases; bases outside gene matches: 8. There are 15 residues in the CDR3. The germline V gene has CDR1 SEHNR and CDR2 FQNEAQ (reference sequence).

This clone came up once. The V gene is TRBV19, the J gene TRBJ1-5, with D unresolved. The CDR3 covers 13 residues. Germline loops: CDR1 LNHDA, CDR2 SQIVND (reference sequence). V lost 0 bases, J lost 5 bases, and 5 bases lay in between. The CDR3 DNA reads TGTGCCAGTAGTATAGATACAGATCAGCCCCAGCATTTT. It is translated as CASSIDTDQPQHF.

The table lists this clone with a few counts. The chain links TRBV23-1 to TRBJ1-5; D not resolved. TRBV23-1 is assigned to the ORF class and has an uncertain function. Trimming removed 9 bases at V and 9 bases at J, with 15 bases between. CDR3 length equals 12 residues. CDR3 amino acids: CARNGRPWPQHF. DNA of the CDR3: TGCGCCAGGAACGGCAGGCCTTGGCCCCAGCATTTT.

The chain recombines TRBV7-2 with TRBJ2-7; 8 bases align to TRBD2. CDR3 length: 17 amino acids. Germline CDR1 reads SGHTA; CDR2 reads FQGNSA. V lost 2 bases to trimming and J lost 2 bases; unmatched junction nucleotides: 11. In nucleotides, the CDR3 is TGTGCCAGCAGCTTAATTAAGGGACTAGGGGTACCCTACGAGCAGTACTTC. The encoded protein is CASSLIKGLGVPYEQYF.

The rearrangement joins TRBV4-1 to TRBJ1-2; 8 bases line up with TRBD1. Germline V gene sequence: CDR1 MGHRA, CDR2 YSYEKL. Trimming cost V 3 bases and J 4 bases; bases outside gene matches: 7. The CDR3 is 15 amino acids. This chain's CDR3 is CASSHPDRVGYGYTF. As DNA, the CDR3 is TGCGCCAGCAGCCACCCGGACAGGGTCGGCTATGGCTACACCTTC.

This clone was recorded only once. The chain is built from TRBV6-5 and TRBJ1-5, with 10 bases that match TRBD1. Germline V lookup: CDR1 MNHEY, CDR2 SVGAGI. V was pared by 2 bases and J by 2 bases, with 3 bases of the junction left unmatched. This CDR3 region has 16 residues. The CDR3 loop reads CASSYGTGEGNQPQHF. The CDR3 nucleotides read TGTGCCAGCAGTTACGGGACAGGGGAGGGCAATCAGCCCCAGCATTTT.

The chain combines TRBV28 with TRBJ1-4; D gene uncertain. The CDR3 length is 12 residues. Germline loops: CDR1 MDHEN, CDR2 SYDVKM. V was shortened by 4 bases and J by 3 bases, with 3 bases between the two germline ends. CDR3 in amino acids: CASSSSNEKLFF. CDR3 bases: TGTGCCAGCAGTTCCTCTAATGAAAAACTGTTTTTT.

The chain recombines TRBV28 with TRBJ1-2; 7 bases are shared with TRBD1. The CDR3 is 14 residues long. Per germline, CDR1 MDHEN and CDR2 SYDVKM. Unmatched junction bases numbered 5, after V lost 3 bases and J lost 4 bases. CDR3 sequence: CASSLRGGGYGYTF. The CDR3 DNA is TGTGCCAGCAGTTTGAGAGGGGGCGGCTATGGCTACACCTTC.

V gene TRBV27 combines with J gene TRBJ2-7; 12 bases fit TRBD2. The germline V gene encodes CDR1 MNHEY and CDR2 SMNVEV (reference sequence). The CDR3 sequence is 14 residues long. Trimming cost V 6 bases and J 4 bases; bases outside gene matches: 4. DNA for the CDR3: TGTGCCAGCAGGCTAGCGGGGGGGCTTTACGAGCAGTACTTC. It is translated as CASRLAGGLYEQYF.

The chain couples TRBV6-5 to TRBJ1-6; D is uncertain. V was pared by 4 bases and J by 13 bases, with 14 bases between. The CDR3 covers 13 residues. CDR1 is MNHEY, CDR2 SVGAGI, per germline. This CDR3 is CASSSAVTHPLHF. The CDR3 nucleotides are TGTGCCAGCAGTTCGGCGGTGACCCACCCCCTCCACTTT.

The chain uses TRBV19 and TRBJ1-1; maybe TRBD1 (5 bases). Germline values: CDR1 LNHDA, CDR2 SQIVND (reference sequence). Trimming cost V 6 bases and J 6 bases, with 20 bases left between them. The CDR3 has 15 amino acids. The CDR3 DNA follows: TGTGCCAGTAGCAGGGCGGGGTGGGCGTACTCTGAAGCTTTCTTT. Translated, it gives CASSRAGWAYSEAFF.

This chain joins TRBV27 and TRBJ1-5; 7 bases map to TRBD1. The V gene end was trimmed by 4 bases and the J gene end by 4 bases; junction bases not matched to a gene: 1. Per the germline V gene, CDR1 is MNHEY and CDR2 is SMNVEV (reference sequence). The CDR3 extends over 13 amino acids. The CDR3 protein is CASSSTGNQPQHF. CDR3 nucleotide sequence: TGTGCCAGCAGTTCGACAGGGAATCAGCCCCAGCATTTT.

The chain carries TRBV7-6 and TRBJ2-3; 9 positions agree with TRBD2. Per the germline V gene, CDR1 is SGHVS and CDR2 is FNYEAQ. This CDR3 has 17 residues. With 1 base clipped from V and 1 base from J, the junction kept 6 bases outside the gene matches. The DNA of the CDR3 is TGTGCCAGCAGCTTAGGGGCGGGAGGGCCGGGCACAGATACGCAGTATTTT. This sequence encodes CASSLGAGGPGTDTQYF.

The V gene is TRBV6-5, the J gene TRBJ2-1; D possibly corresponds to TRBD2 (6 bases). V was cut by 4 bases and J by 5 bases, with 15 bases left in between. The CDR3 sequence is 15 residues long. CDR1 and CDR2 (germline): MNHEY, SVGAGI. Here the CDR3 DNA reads TGTGCCAGCAGTTTCTTAGCGGAGGGGAACAATGAGCAGTTCTTC. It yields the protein CASSFLAEGNNEQFF.

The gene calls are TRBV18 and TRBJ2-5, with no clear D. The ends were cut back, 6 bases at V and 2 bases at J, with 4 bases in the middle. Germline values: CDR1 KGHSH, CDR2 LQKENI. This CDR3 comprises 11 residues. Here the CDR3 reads CASSPQETQYF. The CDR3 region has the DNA TGTGCCAGCTCCCCGCAAGAGACCCAGTACTTC.

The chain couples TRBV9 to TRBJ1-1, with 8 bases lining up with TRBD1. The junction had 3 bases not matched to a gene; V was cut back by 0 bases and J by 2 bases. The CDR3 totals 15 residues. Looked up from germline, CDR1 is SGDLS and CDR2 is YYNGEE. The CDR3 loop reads CASSVDGTGNTEAFF. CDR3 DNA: TGTGCCAGCAGCGTAGATGGGACAGGCAACACTGAAGCTTTCTTT.

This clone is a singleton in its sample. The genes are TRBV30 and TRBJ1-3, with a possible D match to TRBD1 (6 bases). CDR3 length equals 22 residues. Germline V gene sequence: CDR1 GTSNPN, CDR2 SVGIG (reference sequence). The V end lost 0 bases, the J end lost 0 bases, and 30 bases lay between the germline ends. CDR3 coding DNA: TGTGCCTGGAGTGTCTTCTCTATAACATTAAGCGGACAGATAGACTCTGGAAACACCATATATTTT. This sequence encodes CAWSVFSITLSGQIDSGNTIYF.

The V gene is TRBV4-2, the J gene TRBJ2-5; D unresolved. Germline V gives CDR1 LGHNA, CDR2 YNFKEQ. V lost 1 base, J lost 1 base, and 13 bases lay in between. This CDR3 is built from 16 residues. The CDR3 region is CASSQGDGGVQETQYF. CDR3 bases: TGTGCCAGCAGCCAAGGAGACGGCGGTGTCCAAGAGACCCAGTACTTC.

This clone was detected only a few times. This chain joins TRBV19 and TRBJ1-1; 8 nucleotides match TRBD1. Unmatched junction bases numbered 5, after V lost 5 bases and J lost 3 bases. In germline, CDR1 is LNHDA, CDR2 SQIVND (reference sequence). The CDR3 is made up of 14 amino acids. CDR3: CASSRQGWDTEAFF. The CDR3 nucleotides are TGTGCCAGTAGTCGACAGGGGTGGGACACTGAAGCTTTCTTT.